Listed here are 28 T cell receptor beta chains from one sample, sequenced in a study of T cell responses to AZD1222 COVID-19 vaccine. Some clones are missing from TCRdb's copy, which holds only in-frame ones; the method was immunoSEQ multiplex PCR. The sample lists over 100,000 clones, about 93% occurring once. Sample: peripheral blood, taken on day 0 of AZD1222 vaccination. The source is an adult in good health.

The rearrangement joins TRBV28 to TRBJ1-6; D is unresolved. From germline, CDR1 is MDHEN and CDR2 SYDVKM. This CDR3 is built from 14 residues. The V end lost 5 bases, the J end lost 5 bases, and 10 bases lay between the germline ends. The CDR3: CASSPGNNNSPLHF. The CDR3 nucleotides read TGTGCCAGCAGTCCCGGGAATAATAATTCACCCCTCCACTTT.

As to this clone: A junction boundary mismatches the germline segment, possibly from a read error. The rearrangement joins TRBV11-2 to TRBJ2-5; D may be TRBD1 (6 bases). This CDR3 has 14 residues. Germline-derived CDR1 and CDR2 are SGHAT and FQNNGV. The CDR3 nucleotides are TGTGCCAGCAGCCCCCGGGACAACCATGAGACCCAGTACTTC. It specifies CASSPRDNHETQYF.

The J gene is TRBJ2-7, the V gene TRBV5-1, with a tentative D call TRBD2 (5 bases). The CDR3 spans 12 residues. The V end lost 4 bases, the J end lost 4 bases, and 9 bases lay between the germline ends. CDR1 SGHRS and CDR2 YFSETQ come from the germline V gene. The CDR3 is CASSTSGYEQYF. DNA of the CDR3: TGCGCCAGCAGCACTTCGGGGTACGAGCAGTACTTC.

The chain uses TRBV11-3 and TRBJ2-7; TRBD2 might be the D (5 bases). The CDR3 sequence is 13 residues long. Germline-derived CDR1 and CDR2 are SGHNT and YENEEA. V shed 5 bases and J shed 6 bases, with 14 bases lying between them. CDR3 nucleotides: TGTGCCAGCAGCGCGGGCACGCAGGTCGAGCAGTACTTC. It yields the protein CASSAGTQVEQYF.

The chain carries TRBV18 and TRBJ1-4; D unresolved. CDR1 and CDR2 from the germline V gene are KGHSH and LQKENI. The CDR3 extends over 11 amino acids. The V end lost 3 bases, the J end lost 14 bases, and 10 bases lay between the germline ends. Written as DNA, the CDR3 is TGTGCCAGCTCACCGGGCGGACTTCTGTTTTTT. Its protein product is CASSPGGLLFF. The entire variable domain, with the rest obtained from reference TRBV18 and TRBJ1-4, is as follows: NAGVMQNPRHLVRRRGQEARLRCSPMKGHSHVYWYRQLPEEGLKFMVYLQKENIIDESGMPKERFSAEFPKEGPSILRIQQVVRGDSAAYFCASSPGGLLFFGSGTQLSVL.

The rearrangement links TRBV5-5 to TRBJ1-1, with a possible D match to TRBD1 (5 bases). Germline V CDR1 and CDR2: SGHKS, YYEKEE (reference sequence). V shed 1 base and J shed 0 bases, with 10 bases lying between them. The CDR3 is 15 amino acids. In DNA form, the CDR3 reads TGTGCCAGCAGCTTGTATCAGGGCCTGAACACTGAAGCTTTCTTT. Translated, it gives CASSLYQGLNTEAFF. Full variable domain (rest looked up from reference TRBV5-5 and TRBJ1-1): DAGVTQSPTHLIKTRGQQVTLRCSPISGHKSVSWYQQVLGQGPQFIFQYYEKEERGRGNFPDRFSARQFPNYSSELNVNALLLGDSALYLCASSLYQGLNTEAFFGQGTRLTVV.

The chain carries TRBV5-1 and TRBJ2-7, with D maybe TRBD1 (6 bases). Germline V lookup: CDR1 SGHRS, CDR2 YFSETQ. This CDR3 comprises 16 residues. V lost 0 bases to trimming and J lost 0 bases, with 13 bases between them. This CDR3 is CASSLGPAGDSYEQYF. For the CDR3, the DNA is TGCGCCAGCAGCTTGGGCCCAGCAGGGGACTCCTACGAGCAGTACTTC. Filled out from reference TRBV5-1 and TRBJ2-7, the complete variable domain reads KAGVTQTPRYLIKTRGQQVTLSCSPISGHRSVSWYQQTPGQGLQFLFEYFSETQRNKGNFPGRFSGRQFSNSRSEMNVSTLELGDSALYLCASSLGPAGDSYEQYFGPGTRLTVT.

The chain couples TRBV2 to TRBJ2-1, with unresolved D. Germline CDR1 and CDR2: SNHLY and FYNNEI. The CDR3 contains 10 residues. Trimming stripped 6 bases from V and 9 bases from J, with 6 bases between. The CDR3 here is CASSSGEQFF. As DNA, the CDR3 is TGTGCCAGCAGCAGTGGTGAGCAGTTCTTC.

The rearrangement uses TRBV10-3 and TRBJ1-2, with 12 bases matching TRBD1. The CDR3 length is 17 residues. J gave up 8 bases and V 0 bases, and 10 bases lay outside the gene matches. Per the germline V gene, CDR1 is ENHRY and CDR2 is SYGVKD. Here the CDR3 reads CAISESGQGALRLGYTF. The DNA of the CDR3 is TGTGCCATCAGTGAGTCGGGACAGGGGGCCCTACGGCTCGGCTACACCTTC.

This clone occurred once. A read error may account for a junction end that differs from germline. The chain carries TRBV7-7 and TRBJ2-3; 10 positions agree with TRBD1. The CDR3 contains 19 residues. Germline values: CDR1 SSHAT, CDR2 FNYEAQ (reference sequence). For the CDR3, the DNA is TGTGCTAGCAGCTTTCTCCGGGACAGGGGATCTCCTAGCACAGATACGCAGTATTTT. The encoded protein is CASSFLRDRGSPSTDTQYF.

V gene TRBV28 combines with J gene TRBJ2-7; D may be TRBD2 (5 bases). The CDR3 runs to 13 residues. Looked up from germline, CDR1 is MDHEN and CDR2 is SYDVKM. Trimming pared 2 bases from V and 3 bases from J, leaving 8 bases between. This CDR3 is CASSLGRDYEQYF. CDR3 sequence (DNA): TGTGCCAGCAGTTTAGGGAGAGACTACGAGCAGTACTTC. Complete variable domain (other parts from reference TRBV28 and TRBJ2-7): DVKVTQSSRYLVKRTGEKVFLECVQDMDHENMFWYRQDPGLGLRLIYFSYDVKMKEKGDIPEGYSVSREKKERFSLILESASTNQTSMYLCASSLGRDYEQYFGPGTRLTVT.

The rearrangement uses TRBV3-1 (or the pseudogene TRBV3-2) and TRBJ1-1; 9 bases are shared with TRBD1. Trimming took 5 bases from V and 7 from J; bases not matched to a gene: 11. This CDR3 is 15 amino acids long. Germline V CDR1 and CDR2: LGHDT, YNNKEL (reference sequence). The CDR3 DNA reads as TGTGCCAGCAGCACCCCGGGACAGGGAAATAGTGAAGCTTTCTTT. It encodes CASSTPGQGNSEAFF.

The gene calls are TRBV28 and TRBJ1-5; D is unresolved. V was trimmed by 0 bases and J by 0 bases, leaving 3 bases between them. In germline, CDR1 is MDHEN, CDR2 SYDVKM. The CDR3 is made up of 14 amino acids. DNA of the CDR3: TGTGCCAGCAGTTTATGGGGTAGCAATCAGCCCCAGCATTTT. Amino acids: CASSLWGSNQPQHF.

This chain joins TRBV7-9 and TRBJ2-1; TRBD2 aligns across 11 bases. CDR1 SEHNR and CDR2 FQNEAQ come from the germline V gene (reference sequence). The CDR3 has 15 residues. J was trimmed by 6 bases and V by 5 bases; bases with no gene match: 6. The CDR3 DNA follows: TGTGCCAGCAGCAATAGCGGGAGGGCCCCCAATGAGCAGTTCTTC. It encodes CASSNSGRAPNEQFF.

The J gene is TRBJ1-4, the V gene TRBV10-1; a possible D gene is TRBD1 (5 bases). V lost 2 bases and J lost 4, with 14 bases in between. Germline CDR1 is WNHNN and CDR2 is SYGVQD (reference sequence). The CDR3 spans 16 residues. The CDR3 protein is CASSERDRAGNEKLFF. CDR3 nucleotide sequence: TGCGCCAGCAGTGAGAGGGACCGGGCAGGTAATGAAAAACTGTTTTTT.

The V and J genes are TRBV19 and TRBJ1-1; 9 bases map to TRBD1. This CDR3 spans 13 amino acids. The V and J ends lost 10 bases and 5 bases, in that order; junction bases with no gene match: 8. The V gene's germline CDR1 is LNHDA and CDR2 SQIVND (reference sequence). CDR3: CATVNRGRTEAFF. CDR3 in DNA: TGTGCCACTGTCAACAGGGGGCGGACTGAAGCTTTCTTT.

The chain carries TRBV2 and TRBJ2-2; no definite D call. Per the germline V gene, CDR1 is SNHLY and CDR2 is FYNNEI. The V end lost 6 bases, the J end lost 4 bases, and 12 bases lay between the germline ends. This CDR3 is 14 amino acids long. The CDR3: CASRWAEGTGELFF. The CDR3 DNA sequence: TGTGCCAGCAGGTGGGCAGAAGGCACCGGGGAGCTGTTTTTT.

The V call is TRBV2, the J call TRBJ2-7; tentatively, D is TRBD2 (5 bases). In germline, CDR1 is SNHLY, CDR2 FYNNEI. The CDR3 contains 18 residues. The V and J ends lost 2 bases and 0 bases respectively, with 20 bases between them. CDR3 in amino acids: CASSESGKFLGSSYEQYF. The CDR3 DNA reads as TGTGCCAGCAGTGAATCCGGGAAATTCCTCGGAAGCTCCTACGAGCAGTACTTC.

The J gene is TRBJ2-3, the V gene TRBV7-3; D unclear. The CDR3 totals 14 residues. Germline CDR1 SGHTA, CDR2 FQGTGA. Trimming took off 0 bases at V and 3 bases at J, with 7 bases between the two ends. The CDR3 region has the DNA TGTGCCAGCAGCTTAACAGGATGGACAGATACGCAGTATTTT. Translated, it gives CASSLTGWTDTQYF.

The V gene is TRBV4-3, the J gene TRBJ2-3; D unresolved. V lost 0 bases and J lost 6, with 10 bases in between. Per germline, CDR1 LGHNA and CDR2 YSLEER. CDR3 length equals 14 residues. CDR3 in DNA: TGCGCCAGCAGCCAAGACGAGCCCGGGGATACGCAGTATTTT. It encodes CASSQDEPGDTQYF.

The chain combines TRBV30 with TRBJ2-3, with D tentatively TRBD2 (5 bases). The V end was cut by 2 bases, the J end by 10 bases, with 16 bases between. CDR1 GTSNPN and CDR2 SVGIG come from the germline V gene (reference sequence). The CDR3 loop spans 13 amino acids. The CDR3 region has the DNA TGTGCCTGGAGTCCCCCAAATACGGGGTCGCAGTATTTT. Amino acids: CAWSPPNTGSQYF.

This chain uses TRBV5-5 with TRBJ2-5; possible D gene TRBD1, 6 bases. The CDR3 length is 16 residues. The germline gives CDR1 SGHKS, CDR2 YYEKEE (reference sequence). V was shortened by 6 bases and J by 3 bases, with 21 bases between the two germline ends. CDR3 in DNA: TGTGCCAGCACCAAATCCTTTCAGGGGTTGGAAGAGACCCAGTACTTC. Translation gives CASTKSFQGLEETQYF.

This chain connects TRBV3-1 (or the pseudogene TRBV3-2) to TRBJ1-4; D is ambiguous. Between the trimmed V and J ends, which lost 3 bases and 8 bases, there was a span of 10 bases. This CDR3 spans 13 amino acids. Germline V gene data show CDR1 as LGHDT and CDR2 as YNNKEL (reference sequence). The CDR3 bases are TGTGCCAGCAGCCATCCCCGGCGGGAAAAACTGTTTTTT. Translation gives CASSHPRREKLFF.

The V and J genes are TRBV5-1 and TRBJ1-6; the match to TRBD1 covers 7 bases. Trimming took 4 bases from V and 5 from J; bases not matched to a gene: 6. This CDR3 contains 15 residues. The germline V gene encodes CDR1 SGHRS and CDR2 YFSETQ. DNA for the CDR3: TGCGCCAGCAGCAGACAGGGTGGAGATAATTCACCCCTCCACTTT. It encodes CASSRQGGDNSPLHF.

The chain joins TRBV3-1 (or the pseudogene TRBV3-2) to TRBJ1-2, with D tentatively TRBD1 (5 bases). Germline V CDR1 and CDR2: LGHDT, YNNKEL (reference sequence). V lost 6 bases and J 8 bases, leaving 16 bases between the germline ends. The CDR3 runs 13 residues. CDR3 loop: CASSDNGGRGYTF. Here the CDR3 DNA reads TGTGCCAGCAGTGACAATGGGGGTCGGGGCTACACCTTC.

This chain links TRBV12-5 with TRBJ1-6; D remains unclear. CDR3 length: 16 residues. Germline values: CDR1 LGHNT, CDR2 FRNRAP. Trimming removed 1 base from V and 0 bases from J, with 7 bases in between. CDR3 in DNA: TGTGCTAGTGGTTTGGACAATAGCTCCTATAATTCACCCCTCCACTTT. It translates to CASGLDNSSYNSPLHF. The full variable domain, its missing parts supplied by reference TRBV12-5 and TRBJ1-6, is DARVTQTPRHKVTEMGQEVTMRCQPILGHNTVFWYRQTMMQGLELLAYFRNRAPLDDSGMPKDRFSAEMPDATLATLKIQPSEPRDSAVYFCASGLDNSSYNSPLHFGNGTRLTVT.

The chain employs TRBV29-1 and TRBJ1-2; no definite D call. V was shortened by 6 bases and J by 3 bases, with 8 bases between the two germline ends. Germline V gives CDR1 SQVTM, CDR2 ANQGSEA. The CDR3 runs to 11 residues. The CDR3 nucleotides read TGCAGCGTCCTGGGCCACTATGGCTACACCTTC. It yields the protein CSVLGHYGYTF.

As to this clone: The same CDR3 also results from other DNA sequences found in this sample. The chain uses TRBV7-2 and TRBJ2-5, with a weak D call TRBD2 (7 bases). V was shortened by 4 bases and J by 5 bases, with 20 bases between the two germline ends. Germline CDR1 is SGHTA and CDR2 is FQGNSA. The CDR3 is 16 amino acids. The DNA of the CDR3 is TGTGCCAGCAGCTCCCTAGCGAGGGGGGGGCGGGAGACCCAGTACTTC. Amino acid sequence: CASSSLARGGRETQYF. The full variable domain, its missing parts supplied by reference TRBV7-2 and TRBJ2-5, is GAGVSQSPSNKVTEKGKDVELRCDPISGHTALYWYRQSLGQGLEFLIYFQGNSAPDKSGLPSDRFSAERTGGSVSTLTIQRTQQEDSAVYLCASSSLARGGRETQYFGPGTRLLVL.